Included here is one T cell receptor beta chain sequence, with context. TCRdb keeps only in-frame clones here, not all; method: immunoSEQ multiplex PCR. The sample records about 91,000 clones, about 80% being singletons. This specimen comes from a study of blood T cell repertoires in COVID-19. At the level of the study: T cells, B-cell-depleted T cells, or PBMCs supplied cDNA or gDNA.

From germline, CDR1 is MNHEY and CDR2 SVGAGI. There are 13 residues in the CDR3. V gave up 5 bases and J gave up 3 bases, with 9 bases separating them. The TCR comes from a man between 65 and 85 years old with acute or convalescent COVID-19. The source material was peripheral blood. This chain connects TRBV6-5 to TRBJ2-3, with D possibly TRBD2 on 6 matching bases. The CDR3 spells CASSPGRTDTQYF. The CDR3, as DNA: TGTGCCAGCAGTCCAGGGAGGACAGATACGCAGTATTTT.